The 16 T cell receptor beta chains below come from one sample, sequenced in a study of cytomegalovirus exposure and HLA in healthy donors. The table came from immunoSEQ multiplex PCR; TCRdb's copy has only in-frame clones and leaves some out. The sample gives 150,000 to 200,000 clones, more than 80% of which show up once; more than 6.5% is in the top ten. Input material: PBMCs. These receptors originate from a young man in good health and CMV-seropositive.

The V and J genes are TRBV28 and TRBJ1-2, with 9 nucleotides matching TRBD1. The V segment lost 5 bases and the J segment 0 bases; nucleotides outside the gene matches: 10. The CDR3 length is 17 residues. Germline V CDR1 and CDR2: MDHEN, SYDVKM. CDR3 in DNA: TGTGCCAGCAGTCGGACACAGGGGGCCACCCCTAACTATGGCTACACCTTC. Its protein is CASSRTQGATPNYGYTF.

V usage is TRBV5-1 and J usage is TRBJ2-7; 7 bases line up with TRBD1. The CDR3 length is 15 residues. The V gene end was trimmed by 0 bases and the J gene end by 4 bases; junction bases not matched to a gene: 7. Per germline, CDR1 SGHRS and CDR2 YFSETQ. In nucleotides, the CDR3 is TGCGCCAGCAGCTTGGGCCAGGGGGTGAGTTACGAGCAGTACTTC. It codes for CASSLGQGVSYEQYF.

V usage is TRBV7-2 and J usage is TRBJ1-5, with TRBD1 identical over 8 bases. Trimming at V came to 5 bases and at J to 5 bases, leaving 5 bases not matched to a gene. This CDR3 comprises 14 residues. CDR1 and CDR2 from the germline V gene are SGHTA and FQGNSA. The CDR3 sequence is CASSQTGDDQPQHF. CDR3 nucleotides: TGTGCCAGCAGCCAGACAGGGGATGATCAGCCCCAGCATTTT. The whole variable domain, filled in from reference TRBV7-2 and TRBJ1-5, reads GAGVSQSPSNKVTEKGKDVELRCDPISGHTALYWYRQSLGQGLEFLIYFQGNSAPDKSGLPSDRFSAERTGGSVSTLTIQRTQQEDSAVYLCASSQTGDDQPQHFGDGTRLSIL.

The V gene is TRBV9, the J gene TRBJ2-7; 8 positions match TRBD2. J gave up 0 bases and V 4 bases, and 3 bases lay outside the gene matches. This CDR3 has 14 residues. The germline V gene has CDR1 SGDLS and CDR2 YYNGEE. For the CDR3, the DNA is TGTGCCAGCAGCCGGGGGGGGATCTCCTACGAGCAGTACTTC. Translating gives CASSRGGISYEQYF.

The chain has TRBV6-1 and TRBJ1-5; D is unclear. CDR1 and CDR2 from the germline V gene are MNHNS and SASEGT. CDR3 length: 15 amino acids. Trimming pared 3 bases from V and 3 bases from J, leaving 12 bases between. The CDR3 nucleotides are TGTGCCAGCAGTGAGGGCGGGAGTTACAATCAGCCCCAGCATTTT. Residues: CASSEGGSYNQPQHF.

The chain joins TRBV7-9 to TRBJ2-7, with D tentatively TRBD1 (6 bases). V lost 5 bases and J lost 6, with 11 bases in between. Germline V gene data show CDR1 as SEHNR and CDR2 as FQNEAQ (reference sequence). This CDR3 is built from 12 residues. The CDR3 region has the DNA TGTGCCAGCAGCCGGGACAAACTCGAGCAGTACTTC. It encodes CASSRDKLEQYF.

CDR3 bases: TGTGCCAGCAGCTTCACAGGTGTCCGTGAGCAGTTCTTC. Protein product: CASSFTGVREQFF. The V call is TRBV7-3, the J call TRBJ2-1; a possible D gene is TRBD1 (5 bases). This CDR3 spans 13 amino acids. CDR1 and CDR2 (germline): SGHTA, FQGTGA. V lost 3 bases and J 9 bases, leaving 12 bases between the germline ends.

This rearrangement joins TRBV28 to TRBJ2-7; tentatively, D is TRBD1 (6 bases). There are 12 residues in the CDR3. V lost 10 bases to trimming and J lost 5 bases, with 15 bases between them. Per germline, CDR1 MDHEN and CDR2 SYDVKM. The CDR3 bases are TGTGCCACCGAGGGGGTAAGCGACGAGCAGTACTTC. Amino acid sequence: CATEGVSDEQYF.

V gene TRBV10-3 combines with J gene TRBJ2-3; 7 nucleotides match TRBD2. This CDR3 region has 14 residues. The germline CDR1 and CDR2 sequences are ENHRY and SYGVKD. V was clipped by 5 bases and J by 2 bases; unmatched bases: 4. CDR3 protein: CAISPGLDTDTQYF. CDR3 sequence (DNA): TGTGCCATCAGTCCTGGACTAGACACAGATACGCAGTATTTT.

The chain uses TRBV10-3 and TRBJ1-2; 11 nucleotides agree with TRBD1. The junction had 7 bases not matched to a gene; V was cut back by 6 bases and J by 10 bases. CDR1 is ENHRY and CDR2 is SYGVKD in the germline V gene. The CDR3 consists of 13 residues. This CDR3 reads CAISRGQGVNYTF. In DNA form, the CDR3 reads TGTGCCATCAGCCGGGGACAGGGGGTCAACTACACCTTC.

J is TRBJ2-2 and V is TRBV20-1; no firm D call. CDR1 is DFQATT and CDR2 is SNEGSKA in the germline V gene (reference sequence). V was shortened by 6 bases and J by 7 bases, with 9 bases between the two germline ends. This CDR3 is built from 11 residues. In DNA, the CDR3 is TGCAGTGCCTTCCCGGTCGGGGAGCTGTTTTTT. This sequence encodes CSAFPVGELFF.

Only one count was recorded for this clone. V gene TRBV7-6 combines with J gene TRBJ1-2; D might be TRBD1 (6 bases). The CDR3 is 13 amino acids. The V gene's germline CDR1 is SGHVS and CDR2 FNYEAQ. V was clipped by 1 base and J by 8 bases, with 11 bases between them. As DNA, the CDR3 is TGTGCCAGCAGCTTAGTACAGGGTGGCGGCTACACCTTC. This encodes CASSLVQGGGYTF.

This chain connects TRBV30 to TRBJ2-2, with 7 positions matching TRBD1. Germline CDR1 reads GTSNPN; CDR2 reads SVGIG (reference sequence). The CDR3 totals 16 residues. J was trimmed by 3 bases and V by 0 bases; bases with no gene match: 7. The CDR3 loop is CAWSVRKGADTGELFF. The CDR3 nucleotides are TGTGCCTGGAGTGTACGGAAGGGGGCCGACACCGGGGAGCTGTTTTTT.

The chain has TRBV5-8 and TRBJ2-7; no reliable D call. The CDR3 length is 14 residues. CDR1 is SGHTS, CDR2 YDEGEE, per germline. V dropped 2 bases and J dropped 0 bases, with 9 bases sitting between them. CDR3 sequence: CASSFSYSSYEQYF. CDR3 nucleotides: TGTGCCAGCAGCTTCTCCTACAGCTCCTACGAGCAGTACTTC.

This clone has a handful of counts. The chain combines TRBV9 with TRBJ2-7; maybe TRBD2 (6 bases). The CDR3 has 14 amino acids. CDR1 and CDR2 from the germline V gene are SGDLS and YYNGEE. Trimming removed 0 bases from V and 6 bases from J, with 13 bases in between. The CDR3 reads CASSVEVGGGEQYF. In DNA form, the CDR3 reads TGTGCCAGCAGCGTAGAGGTGGGGGGAGGCGAGCAGTACTTC. Full variable domain (rest looked up from reference TRBV9 and TRBJ2-7): DSGVTQTPKHLITATGQRVTLRCSPRSGDLSVYWYQQSLDQGLQFLIQYYNGEERAKGNILERFSAQQFPDLHSELNLSSLELGDSALYFCASSVEVGGGEQYFGPGTRLTVT.

The chain uses TRBV2 and TRBJ2-7; 7 bases agree with TRBD1. CDR3 length: 15 amino acids. Trimming took 6 bases from V and 9 from J; bases not matched to a gene: 17. Per germline, CDR1 SNHLY and CDR2 FYNNEI. The CDR3 spells CASSANRDSPAGQYF. DNA of the CDR3: TGTGCCAGCAGCGCGAATCGGGACAGTCCCGCGGGGCAGTACTTC.